The sequence of this T cell receptor (beta chain) was determined in a study of shared clonotypes between healthy human individuals. Overall study results and limits: As a rule, naive subsets had a larger estimated richness than memory subsets. Clonotypes not shared had lower generation probabilities than those common to all four donors.

Libraries were prepared by immunoSEQ multiplex PCR; TCRdb keeps only in-frame clonotypes and omits some of them. The sample contains roughly 650,000 clones, around 97% of which appear only once. Each sample came from a Caucasian adult donor living in Nashville, Tennessee. It was into CD45RA+ naive and CD45RA-negative memory subsets that the CD4+ cells were split. V dropped 3 bases and J dropped 2; count of bases not matched to a gene: 9. This CDR3 is built from 18 residues. Looked up from germline, CDR1 is SGHDT and CDR2 is YYEEEE. In the case of this clone: The target antigen is unknown.

V gene TRBV5-6 combines with J gene TRBJ2-1; 12 bases are a match to TRBD2. The origin of this receptor is a woman aged 25 to 45 in good health. Sequenced sample: naive CD4+ T cells sorted from blood. Subset given: CD45RA+ positively selected. The CDR3 coding sequence is TGTGCCAGCAGCTCGAAACTAGCGGGAGGTCTCGCCTACAATGAGCAGTTCTTC. Residues: CASSSKLAGGLAYNEQFF.